This TCR beta chain is drawn from a study of shared clonotypes between healthy human individuals. Study in general: Per donor, three plates held CD4 naive cells, three held CD4 memory, two held CD8 naive and one held CD8 memory. Study-level findings and limits: Shared across a few donors were about 4.6% of the naive CD4 clonotypes. The study generally estimated greater richness for naive than memory subsets.

Comments on this clone: Its antigen is as yet unknown.

CD45RO negativity and positive selection for CCR7 defined naive CD8 cells, a population that excluded terminally differentiated effector memory CD45RA+ cells. Every one of the donors was a Caucasian adult that lived in Nashville, Tennessee. Measured with immunoSEQ multiplex PCR; TCRdb has only the in-frame clones, and not every one. The sample yields 1.5 million to 2.5 million clones, roughly 94% seen once. The sequencing sample was made of naive CD8+ T cells sorted from blood. The sequence came from a man aged 18 to 29 in good health.

The CDR3 sequence: CASGLPGQGTYEQYF. CDR3 coding DNA: TGTGCTAGTGGTTTGCCGGGGCAGGGGACCTACGAGCAGTACTTC. V usage is TRBV12-5 and J usage is TRBJ2-7; D possibly corresponds to TRBD1 (6 bases). Trimming stripped 2 bases from V and 2 bases from J, with 13 bases between. The CDR3 runs 15 residues. CDR1 LGHNT and CDR2 FRNRAP come from the germline V gene.